This TCR beta chain was retrieved from a study of radiation and T cells in renal cell carcinoma. Turning to this clone: The antigen is undetermined.

Germline V lookup: CDR1 SNHLY, CDR2 FYNNEI. The CDR3 totals 14 residues. Trimming took 6 bases from V and 7 from J; bases not matched to a gene: 12. The table came from immunoSEQ multiplex PCR; TCRdb's copy has only in-frame clones and leaves some out. The sample holds 20,000 to 25,000 clones, 60% to 80% seen once. General study findings and limits: Baseline intratumoral clonotype presence is unknown without pretreatment biopsies.

Time point defined: baseline pretreatment blood. Treatment defined: 15 Gy SBRT to primary tumor, nephrectomy 4 weeks later. Radiation-treated patients gave blood at baseline, week 2 and week 4. The source was blood, collected from a patient whose treatment included radiotherapy and nephrectomy. The receptor was derived from a man aged 55-75 years with renal cell carcinoma. The gene calls are TRBV2 and TRBJ2-7, with 7 nucleotides matching TRBD1. The CDR3 is CASRKPRDSKEQYF. The CDR3 DNA sequence: TGTGCCAGCAGGAAACCCCGGGACAGTAAAGAGCAGTACTTC.